These T cell receptor beta chains were read from a single sample in a study of blood T cell repertoires in COVID-19. Libraries were prepared by immunoSEQ multiplex PCR; TCRdb keeps only in-frame clonotypes and omits some of them. The table shows roughly 150,000 clones, with under 85% occurring only once. The material sequenced was peripheral blood. These receptor sequences come from a man older than 75 with COVID-19, enrolled during active disease. The conserved cysteine and the conserved F or W are not part of the CDR3 here.

>TRBJ1-3|TRBV6-6
ASSPPQGRGTNTIY
>TRBJ1-2|TRBV7-8
ASSPTSIGYT
>TRBJ1-5|TRBV21-1
ASSKVPGYSNQPQH
>TRBJ1-2|TRBV2
ASSGTGPSYGYT
>TRBJ1-4|TRBV5-1
ASSWGDSVEKLF
>TRBJ1-1|TRBV4-1
ASSQGTGARSEAF
>TRBJ1-2|TRBV3-1/TRBV3-2
ASSQGNRQSYGYT
>TRBJ2-7|TRBV6-5
ASSYDRVEQY
>TRBJ2-2|TRBV18
ASSILGEEELF
>TRBJ2-7|TRBV19
ASSARDIFYEQY
>TRBJ1-4|TRBV18
ASSTSGKTNEKLF
>TRBJ2-3|TRBV5-1
ASSFRGRLGTDTQY
>TRBJ1-3|TRBV7-3
ASSTGAGNTIY
>TRBJ2-1|TRBV7-8
ASSSRQVRNEQF